Reported below is one T cell receptor beta chain. The V gene's germline CDR1 is LNHDA and CDR2 SQIVND (reference sequence). The CDR3 is made up of 13 amino acids. Trimming left V 1 base short and J 8 bases short, with 9 bases between. The data stem from a study of blood T cell repertoires in COVID-19. At the level of the study: Samples of COVID-19 (acute and convalescent) were obtained from the United States, Italy and Spain. PBMCs, B-cell-depleted T cells, or T cells provided the cDNA or gDNA that made up the material.

In the original analysis: Using reference gene primer amplification, nucleated cell counts were estimated. TCRdb's table, derived via immunoSEQ multiplex PCR, lists solely in-frame clones and lacks some. V and J calls and clone size are those listed in that table; D and trimming were worked out from the DNA. This sample has around 270,000 clones; around 88% occur once, and the top ten carry roughly 4.8%. The chain combines TRBV19 with TRBJ1-5; D gene unclear. The sequence was obtained from a man between 35 and 55 years old with acute or convalescent COVID-19. Sample: peripheral blood. The chain's CDR3 is CASSIVGLKPQHF. Written as DNA, the CDR3 is TGTGCCAGTAGTATAGTTGGCCTGAAGCCCCAGCATTTT.